A single sample gave rise to the 4 T cell receptor beta chains below, sequenced in a study of T cell responses to AZD1222 COVID-19 vaccine. Method: immunoSEQ multiplex PCR; TCRdb's copy keeps in-frame clones and lacks some. The table includes about 110,000 clones, 85% to 90% detected once. The source material was peripheral blood, sampled on day 0 of AZD1222 vaccination. These receptors were collected from an adult in good health.

This clone appeared a single time. The rearrangement uses TRBV28 and TRBJ1-2; the match to TRBD1 covers 7 bases. CDR1 is MDHEN and CDR2 is SYDVKM in the germline V gene. Trimming cost V 4 bases and J 4 bases; bases outside gene matches: 9. The CDR3 extends over 15 amino acids. The CDR3 DNA is TGTGCCAGCAGTTCTCAACCGGGACAGATCTATGGCTACACCTTC. It is translated as CASSSQPGQIYGYTF.

The chain employs TRBV4-1 and TRBJ1-2; no clear D gene. V was pared by 5 bases and J by 9 bases, with 19 bases between. Germline CDR1 reads MGHRA; CDR2 reads YSYEKL. CDR3 length equals 14 residues. The CDR3 loop reads CASSVGLILGSYTF. The CDR3 coding sequence is TGCGCCAGCAGCGTTGGACTGATCCTGGGAAGCTACACCTTC.

This clone came up once. The chain recombines TRBV9 with TRBJ1-6; 7 nucleotides align to TRBD1. V was pared by 0 bases and J by 4 bases, with 7 bases of the junction left unmatched. Looked up from germline, CDR1 is SGDLS and CDR2 is YYNGEE. The CDR3 consists of 17 residues. As DNA, the CDR3 is TGTGCCAGCAGCGTAGACTGGACAGGAGATTATAATTCACCCCTCCACTTT. Translated, it gives CASSVDWTGDYNSPLHF.

J is TRBJ1-6 and V is TRBV19, with TRBD1 identical over 10 bases. Germline V gene data show CDR1 as LNHDA and CDR2 as SQIVND (reference sequence). The length of the CDR3 is 16 residues. The V gene end was trimmed by 7 bases and the J gene end by 5 bases; junction bases not matched to a gene: 8. The CDR3 sequence is CASTPRTGGNNSPLHF. CDR3 nucleotide sequence: TGTGCCAGTACCCCCCGGACAGGGGGAAATAATTCACCCCTCCACTTT.